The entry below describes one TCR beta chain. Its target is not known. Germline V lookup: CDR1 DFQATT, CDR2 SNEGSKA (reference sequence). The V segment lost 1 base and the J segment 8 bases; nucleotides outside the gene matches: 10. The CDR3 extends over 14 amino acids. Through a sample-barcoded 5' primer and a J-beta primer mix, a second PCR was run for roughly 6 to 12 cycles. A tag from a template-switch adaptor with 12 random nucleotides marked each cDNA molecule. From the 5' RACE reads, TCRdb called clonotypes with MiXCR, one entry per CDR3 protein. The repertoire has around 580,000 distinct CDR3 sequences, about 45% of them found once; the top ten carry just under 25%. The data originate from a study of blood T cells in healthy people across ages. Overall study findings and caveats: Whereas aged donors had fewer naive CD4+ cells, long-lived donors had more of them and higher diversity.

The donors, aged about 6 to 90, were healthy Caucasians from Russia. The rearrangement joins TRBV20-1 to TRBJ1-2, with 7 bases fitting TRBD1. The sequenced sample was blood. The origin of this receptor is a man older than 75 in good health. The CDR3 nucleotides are TGCAGTGCTAGAGCCCGCGACAGGGCCGGAGGCTACACCTTC. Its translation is CSARARDRAGGYTF.